In its sample, the clone carrying this T cell receptor (beta chain) was seen once. Clones were read by immunoSEQ multiplex PCR, and TCRdb kept only the in-frame ones, dropping some. The profile shows fewer than 30,000 clones, just under 95% of them singletons. This sample is part of a study of blood T cell repertoires in COVID-19. For the study at large: The United States, Italy and Spain provided the acute and convalescent COVID-19 samples.

Germline lookup yields CDR1 MNHEY and CDR2 SVGAGI. The length of the CDR3 is 15 residues. After removal of 5 bases from V and 3 bases from J, the junction contained 7 bases not matched to a gene. The TCR comes from a woman aged 65 to 85 with COVID-19, enrolled during active disease. This chain connects TRBV6-5 to TRBJ1-2; TRBD1 aligns across 9 bases. Sequenced material: peripheral blood. The CDR3 spells CASSTTGGADYGYTF. As DNA, the CDR3 is TGTGCCAGCAGTACCACAGGGGGCGCTGACTATGGCTACACCTTC.